These 11 T cell receptor beta chains came from one sample sequenced in a study of cytomegalovirus exposure and HLA in healthy donors. Use of 60 Vbeta and 13 Jbeta primers characterized the PCR. Sequencing used immunoSEQ multiplex PCR; TCRdb keeps in-frame clones, though not all of them. Among roughly 160,000 clones listed, around 75% were seen once. The sequenced sample consisted of PBMCs. The receptors here all came from a female donor in good health and CMV-seronegative.

V gene TRBV28 combines with J gene TRBJ1-2; D might be TRBD1 (6 bases). Trimming took 7 bases from V and 4 from J, leaving 19 bases between them. Per germline, CDR1 MDHEN and CDR2 SYDVKM. The CDR3 has 15 residues. The CDR3 nucleotides read TGTGCCAGCACCCGAGGGGGGAAGCGGGGCTATGGCTACACCTTC. Translating it yields CASTRGGKRGYGYTF.

The rearrangement joins TRBV9 to TRBJ2-3, with D possibly matching TRBD2 (6 bases). CDR1 SGDLS and CDR2 YYNGEE come from the germline V gene. The CDR3 has 13 residues. The ends were cut back, 3 bases at V and 4 bases at J, with 9 bases in the middle. The CDR3 here is CASSAGTADTQYF. In DNA form, the CDR3 reads TGTGCCAGCAGCGCCGGGACTGCAGATACGCAGTATTTT. The full variable domain, completed using reference TRBV9 and TRBJ2-3, is DSGVTQTPKHLITATGQRVTLRCSPRSGDLSVYWYQQSLDQGLQFLIQYYNGEERAKGNILERFSAQQFPDLHSELNLSSLELGDSALYFCASSAGTADTQYFGPGTRLTVL.

This chain uses TRBV11-1 with TRBJ2-7; D might be TRBD1 (6 bases). Between the trimmed V and J ends, which lost 4 bases and 7 bases, there was a span of 17 bases. Per the germline V gene, CDR1 is SGHAT and CDR2 is FQDESV (reference sequence). The CDR3 is made up of 14 amino acids. This CDR3 is CASSSTRTVEEQYF. The CDR3 DNA is TGTGCCAGCAGCTCCACCAGGACAGTAGAAGAGCAGTACTTC.

The chain recombines TRBV5-1 with TRBJ2-5; D is perhaps TRBD1 (6 bases). Germline V gives CDR1 SGHRS, CDR2 YFSETQ. There are 16 residues in the CDR3. Between the trimmed V and J ends, which lost 4 bases and 5 bases, there was a span of 21 bases. This CDR3 is CASSPSLTGPGETQYF. The CDR3, as DNA: TGCGCCAGCAGCCCCTCCCTGACAGGCCCCGGTGAGACCCAGTACTTC.

V gene TRBV18 combines with J gene TRBJ2-5; D might be TRBD2 (6 bases). The CDR3 covers 13 residues. V lost 3 bases and J lost 1, with 6 bases in between. Germline V gene lookup returns CDR1 KGHSH and CDR2 LQKENI. DNA for the CDR3: TGTGCCAGCTCACCGGGAGGCCAAGAGACCCAGTACTTC. As protein: CASSPGGQETQYF.

The gene calls are TRBV5-1 and TRBJ1-1; a possible D gene is TRBD1 (5 bases). The CDR3 extends over 15 amino acids. Germline V gene lookup returns CDR1 SGHRS and CDR2 YFSETQ. V shed 4 bases and J shed 5 bases, with 18 bases lying between them. CDR3 sequence reads: CASSKKQDADTEAFF. CDR3 DNA sequence: TGCGCCAGCAGCAAAAAACAGGACGCGGATACTGAAGCTTTCTTT.

The genes are TRBV28 and TRBJ2-7; D gene uncertain. Germline lookup yields CDR1 MDHEN and CDR2 SYDVKM. The length of the CDR3 is 13 residues. Trimming removed 6 bases from V and 6 bases from J, with 15 bases in between. The CDR3: CASSFYPSGEQYF. The CDR3 DNA follows: TGTGCCAGCAGCTTTTACCCCTCGGGCGAGCAGTACTTC.

The rearrangement joins TRBV27 to TRBJ2-5, with 7 bases identical to TRBD2. Germline CDR1 reads MNHEY; CDR2 reads SMNVEV (reference sequence). V dropped 7 bases and J dropped 4; count of bases not matched to a gene: 0. The CDR3 contains 11 residues. CDR3 residues: CASTGGETQYF. The CDR3 DNA reads as TGTGCCAGCACGGGGGGAGAGACCCAGTACTTC.

This clone turned up a few times. The V gene is TRBV7-6, the J gene TRBJ1-2, with D possibly TRBD1 on 5 matching bases. The germline V gene has CDR1 SGHVS and CDR2 FNYEAQ. Deletions cut 5 bases from V and 5 bases from J, with 18 bases between. CDR3 length: 15 amino acids. CDR3: CASSPTRGEIYGYTF. CDR3 DNA sequence: TGTGCCAGCAGCCCGACCCGGGGGGAAATTTATGGCTACACCTTC.

CDR3 loop: CASSYGGEETQYF. CDR3 nucleotide sequence: TGTGCCAGCAGTTACGGAGGGGAAGAGACCCAGTACTTC. The chain recombines TRBV6-5 with TRBJ2-5, with D maybe TRBD2 (6 bases). The CDR3 is 13 residues long. V was trimmed by 2 bases and J by 3 bases, leaving 7 bases between them. Germline assignment: CDR1 MNHEY and CDR2 SVGAGI.

The V call is TRBV5-8, the J call TRBJ1-2; D is possibly TRBD1 (6 bases). The CDR3 loop spans 13 amino acids. V lost 0 bases and J lost 4, with 7 bases in between. Germline V CDR1 and CDR2: SGHTS, YDEGEE. The CDR3 spells CASSLGGGYGYTF. The CDR3 DNA reads as TGTGCCAGCAGCTTGGGAGGGGGCTATGGCTACACCTTC.